The 3 T cell receptor beta chains below were found in one sample sequenced in a study of cytomegalovirus exposure and HLA in healthy donors. The PCR employed 60 Vbeta primers together with 13 Jbeta primers. The repertoire was sequenced with immunoSEQ multiplex PCR; TCRdb's copy has only in-frame clones and lacks some. The table has more than 80,000 clones, approximately 72% seen once; the top ten hold 4.1%. Sequencing was performed on PBMCs. The origin of the receptors is a woman between 40 and 50 years old in good health and CMV-seropositive.

V is TRBV7-9 and J is TRBJ2-7; 9 bases match TRBD1. CDR3 length: 18 residues. From germline, CDR1 is SEHNR and CDR2 FQNEAQ (reference sequence). V was pared by 2 bases and J by 2 bases, with 13 bases of the junction left unmatched. CDR3 sequence: CASSLSQWTGEQAYEQYF. In DNA, the CDR3 is TGTGCCAGCAGCTTAAGTCAATGGACAGGGGAACAAGCCTACGAGCAGTACTTC.

This chain uses TRBV4-1 with TRBJ1-1; D ambiguous. The CDR3 runs 17 residues. V dropped 2 bases and J dropped 1 base, with 17 bases sitting between them. Germline lookup yields CDR1 MGHRA and CDR2 YSYEKL. The CDR3 loop reads CASSQSGYRTPNTEAFF. The CDR3 DNA reads as TGCGCCAGCAGCCAATCGGGCTATAGGACTCCGAACACTGAAGCTTTCTTT.

The chain recombines TRBV19 with TRBJ2-5; 13 bases are shared with TRBD2. Germline CDR1 and CDR2: LNHDA and SQIVND (reference sequence). CDR3 length: 16 amino acids. The V segment lost 4 bases and the J segment 5 bases; nucleotides outside the gene matches: 7. CDR3 coding DNA: TGTGCCAGTAGTACATCCAGACTAGCGGGAGGTGAGACCCAGTACTTC. As protein: CASSTSRLAGGETQYF.